This is a list of T cell receptor beta chains from one sample in a study of blood T cell repertoires in COVID-19. Method: immunoSEQ multiplex PCR; TCRdb's copy keeps in-frame clones and lacks some. Here the sample spans approximately 210,000 clones, about nine tenths being singletons. The sample comprised peripheral blood. The source is a man aged 50 to 60 with COVID-19, enrolled during active disease. Each CDR3 is given with its conserved first and last residue. D genes are given only for firm matches. Only some rows state a clone size, as once, few, many or a class for expanded clones.

>-|TRBV10-3|TRBJ2-5|TRBD1|13
CAISQGVQETQYF
TGTGCCATCAGCCAGGGGGTACAAGAGACCCAGTACTTC
>-|TRBV5-4|TRBJ1-2|-|15
CASSDPGQGSPGYTF
TGTGCCAGCAGCGACCCGGGGCAGGGGTCCCCTGGCTACACCTTC
>-|TRBV18|TRBJ2-3|TRBD1|15
CASSPRDRSTDTQYF
TGTGCCAGCTCACCCCGGGACAGGAGCACAGATACGCAGTATTTT
>-|TRBV13|TRBJ2-5|TRBD1|14
CASSFRDSGRTQYF
TGTGCCAGCAGCTTCCGGGACAGTGGGAGAACCCAGTACTTC
>-|TRBV19|TRBJ2-1|TRBD2|14
CASSDSGGYNEQFF
TGTGCCAGTAGTGATAGCGGGGGATACAATGAGCAGTTCTTC
>once|TRBV6-5|TRBJ1-2|TRBD1|15
CASSRTGPGNYGYTF
TGTGCCAGCAGCCGGACAGGCCCAGGGAACTATGGCTACACCTTC
>-|TRBV9|TRBJ2-3|-|14
CASSVGGSLDTQYF
TGTGCCAGCAGCGTAGGTGGTAGCCTAGATACGCAGTATTTT
>-|TRBV3-1/TRBV3-2|TRBJ2-7|TRBD2|14
CASSRGGGFHEQYF
TGTGCCAGCAGCCGTGGCGGGGGATTCCACGAGCAGTACTTC
>-|TRBV27|TRBJ2-6|TRBD2|17
CASSLQGTSSGANVLTF
TGTGCCAGCAGTTTACAGGGGACTAGCTCTGGGGCCAACGTCCTGACTTTC
>-|TRBV6-5|TRBJ1-6|-|14
CASSSTRGNSPLHF
TGTGCCAGCAGTTCAACCAGGGGAAATTCACCCCTCCACTTT
>few|TRBV6-1|TRBJ2-7|TRBD2|15
CASSEWLAGDYEQYF
TGTGCCAGCAGTGAATGGCTAGCGGGGGACTACGAGCAGTACTTC
>-|TRBV23-1|TRBJ1-1|-|16
CASTPGGHDMNTEAFF
TGCGCCAGCACCCCGGGTGGACACGACATGAACACTGAAGCTTTCTTT
>-|TRBV12-3/TRBV12-4|TRBJ2-7|-|13
CASIVRQTYEQYF
TGTGCCAGCATTGTCAGGCAGACCTACGAGCAGTACTTC
>-|TRBV19|TRBJ2-7|TRBD2|17
CASSIRILRESSYEQYF
TGTGCCAGTAGTATCCGGATCTTGCGGGAGAGCTCCTACGAGCAGTACTTC
>-|TRBV28|TRBJ1-1|TRBD1|12
CASTYGTAEAFF
TGTGCCAGCACTTACGGGACAGCTGAAGCTTTCTTT
>-|TRBV5-6|TRBJ1-2|-|17
CASSPSIGPSNWYGYTF
TGTGCCAGCAGCCCCTCGATAGGTCCTAGTAACTGGTATGGCTACACCTTC
>-|TRBV19|TRBJ1-2|-|16
CASSPDRPSSNYGYTF
TGTGCCAGTAGTCCGGACAGACCCAGCAGTAACTATGGCTACACCTTC
>-|TRBV30|TRBJ1-1|TRBD1|14
CAWVSGQLNTEAFF
TGTGCCTGGGTATCGGGACAGCTTAACACTGAAGCTTTCTTT
>-|TRBV4-1|TRBJ2-2|-|15
CASSQEGGLAGELFF
TGCGCCAGCAGCCAAGAGGGGGGGCTCGCCGGGGAGCTGTTTTTT
>few|TRBV6-1|TRBJ2-3|TRBD1|16
CASSERDRVGTDTQYF
TGTGCCAGCAGTGAGAGGGACAGGGTGGGCACAGATACGCAGTATTTT
>-|TRBV5-5|TRBJ1-3|-|14
CASSSRGEGNTIYF
TGTGCCAGCAGCTCCAGGGGTGAAGGAAACACCATATATTTT
>-|TRBV6-2/TRBV6-3|TRBJ2-7|TRBD1|12
CASSYHRGEQYF
TGTGCCAGCAGTTACCACAGGGGCGAGCAGTACTTC
>-|TRBV5-6|TRBJ1-5|-|15
CASSLETAPDQPQHF
TGTGCCAGCAGCTTGGAGACAGCTCCGGATCAGCCCCAGCATTTT
>-|TRBV9|TRBJ1-5|TRBD1|15
CASSVLTGGHQPQHF
TGTGCCAGCAGCGTGCTGACAGGGGGCCATCAGCCCCAGCATTTT
>-|TRBV7-9|TRBJ1-3|TRBD1|18
CASSQGDRGHISGNTIYF
TGTGCCAGCAGCCAGGGGGACAGGGGACATATCTCCGGAAACACCATATATTTT
>few|TRBV4-1|TRBJ1-2|-|16
CASSQGAGYNNYGYTF
TGCGCCAGCAGCCAAGGGGCGGGGTATAATAACTATGGCTACACCTTC
>-|TRBV3-1/TRBV3-2|TRBJ2-7|-|12
CASSHDTYEQYF
TGTGCCAGCAGCCATGACACCTACGAGCAGTACTTC
>-|TRBV27|TRBJ1-5|TRBD1|16
CASSFNFRGKRQPQHF
TGTGCCAGCAGTTTTAATTTCAGGGGGAAGCGACAGCCCCAGCATTTT
>-|TRBV7-9|TRBJ2-7|TRBD1|15
CASSSTGTGVHEQYF
TGTGCCAGCAGCTCAACCGGGACAGGGGTCCACGAGCAGTACTTC
>once|TRBV11-2|TRBJ2-1|TRBD1|15
CASSFTKDRGNEQFF
TGTGCCAGCAGCTTCACTAAAGACAGGGGCAATGAGCAGTTCTTC
>-|TRBV5-1|TRBJ1-1|-|15
CASSTSDRSNTEAFF
TGCGCCAGCAGCACCTCAGACAGGTCGAACACTGAAGCTTTCTTT
>-|TRBV29-1|TRBJ2-2|-|11
CSHWAGGELFF
TGCAGCCATTGGGCAGGCGGGGAGCTGTTTTTT
>-|TRBV6-5|TRBJ1-6|TRBD1|13
CASSTGGDSPLHF
TGTGCCAGCAGTACAGGGGGCGATTCACCCCTCCACTTT
>once|TRBV6-5|TRBJ2-2|-|15
CASSYLDSGAGELFF
TGTGCCAGCAGTTATCTAGATAGTGGAGCCGGGGAGCTGTTTTTT
>-|TRBV6-1|TRBJ2-3|TRBD1|17
CASSEIGGDSSTDTQYF
TGTGCCAGCAGTGAAATCGGTGGGGACAGTAGCACAGATACGCAGTATTTT
>-|TRBV6-4|TRBJ1-1|-|11
CASTRPRGAFF
TGTGCCAGCACTCGGCCACGCGGAGCTTTCTTT
>-|TRBV12-5|TRBJ1-1|TRBD1|15
CASGLSPGGNTEAFF
TGTGCTAGTGGTTTGTCCCCAGGGGGGAACACTGAAGCTTTCTTT
>-|TRBV18|TRBJ1-3|TRBD1|17
CASSPGTGAYSGNTIYF
TGTGCCAGCTCACCAGGGACAGGGGCCTACTCTGGAAACACCATATATTTT
>-|TRBV19|TRBJ2-5|-|13
CASTSGQGETQYF
TGTGCCAGTACCTCCGGGCAGGGAGAGACCCAGTACTTC
>-|TRBV5-1|TRBJ2-4|TRBD2|13
CASSFRTSAVQYF
TGCGCCAGCAGTTTCCGGACTAGCGCGGTTCAGTACTTC
>-|TRBV7-9|TRBJ1-2|TRBD1|16
CASSVGTAALIYGYTF
TGTGCCAGCAGCGTCGGGACAGCGGCGCTAATCTATGGCTACACCTTC
>-|TRBV11-2|TRBJ2-7|-|14
CASSLDLGRGEQYF
TGTGCCAGCAGCTTAGATCTGGGCAGGGGAGAGCAGTACTTC
>-|TRBV29-1|TRBJ2-3|TRBD2|15
CSVKLGGRLTDTQYF
TGCAGCGTTAAGTTGGGGGGGAGGCTCACAGATACGCAGTATTTT
>-|TRBV27|TRBJ2-7|TRBD2|13
CASRLTSGLEQYF
TGTGCCAGCAGGCTGACTAGCGGGCTCGAGCAGTACTTC
>-|TRBV6-4|TRBJ2-7|TRBD1|16
CASSDADRVSSYEQYF
TGTGCCAGCAGTGACGCGGACAGGGTTAGCTCCTACGAGCAGTACTTC
>once|TRBV5-1|TRBJ2-7|TRBD1|14
CASSPGTGTYEQYF
TGCGCCAGCAGCCCAGGGACAGGGACCTACGAGCAGTACTTC
>-|TRBV7-3|TRBJ1-1|TRBD1|13
CASSAGQATEAFF
TGTGCCAGCAGCGCGGGACAGGCTACTGAAGCTTTCTTT
>-|TRBV14|TRBJ2-2|-|15
CASSPRLTGTGELFF
TGTGCCAGCAGCCCCCGACTAACCGGCACCGGGGAGCTGTTTTTT
>-|TRBV6-5|TRBJ2-7|TRBD1|15
CASRRPGQGLYEQYF
TGTGCCAGCAGACGACCGGGACAGGGGCTGTACGAGCAGTACTTC
>-|TRBV18|TRBJ2-7|-|12
CASSPSSYEQYF
TGTGCCAGCTCACCGAGCTCCTACGAGCAGTACTTC